Following are 5 T cell receptor beta chains from one sample sequenced in a study of blood T cell repertoires in COVID-19. Data came from immunoSEQ multiplex PCR; TCRdb stores just in-frame clones and leaves some out. The sample consists of about 140,000 clones, about 79% of them appearing once. The sequenced sample consisted of peripheral blood. The source is an elderly woman with active or convalescent COVID-19.

The gene calls are TRBV7-8 and TRBJ1-1; possible D gene TRBD1, 6 bases. CDR1 is SGHVS and CDR2 is FQNEAQ in the germline V gene. The length of the CDR3 is 14 residues. Trimming took 5 bases from V and 0 from J, leaving 10 bases between them. The CDR3 here is CASSVRQVNTEAFF. The CDR3 coding sequence is TGTGCCAGCAGCGTCAGACAGGTGAACACTGAAGCTTTCTTT.

The chain combines TRBV7-2 with TRBJ2-7; D is unresolved. This CDR3 region has 12 residues. V lost 5 bases and J 3 bases, leaving 8 bases between the germline ends. The germline CDR1 and CDR2 sequences are SGHTA and FQGNSA. CDR3 sequence: CASSPGYYEQYF. CDR3 DNA sequence: TGTGCCAGCAGCCCGGGTTACTACGAGCAGTACTTC.

A few counts support this clone. The V and J genes are TRBV5-1 and TRBJ1-2; a possible D gene is TRBD1 (5 bases). The CDR3 extends over 17 amino acids. Germline loops: CDR1 SGHRS, CDR2 YFSETQ. Trimming left V 1 base short and J 0 bases short, with 16 bases between. This CDR3 reads CASSLSGGAGSNYGYTF. CDR3 DNA: TGCGCCAGCAGCTTGTCGGGGGGAGCAGGATCTAACTATGGCTACACCTTC.

This chain links TRBV21-1 with TRBJ1-5; whether TRBD1, the table's D call, matches the DNA was not checked. TRBV21-1 is a pseudogene segment. This CDR3 has 18 amino acids. CDR3 amino acids: CASSKARQGHGPDQPQHF. In DNA, the CDR3 is TGTGCCAGCAGCAAAGCGCGGCAGGGCCACGGACCCGATCAGCCCCAGCATTTT.

The chain couples TRBV3-1 (or the pseudogene TRBV3-2) to TRBJ2-5; D gene unclear. Germline V gene lookup returns CDR1 LGHDT and CDR2 YNNKEL (reference sequence). V shed 1 base and J shed 0 bases, with 6 bases lying between them. CDR3 length: 14 amino acids. CDR3 coding DNA: TGTGCCAGCAGCCAAGCCGGGTACCAAGAGACCCAGTACTTC. It yields the protein CASSQAGYQETQYF.